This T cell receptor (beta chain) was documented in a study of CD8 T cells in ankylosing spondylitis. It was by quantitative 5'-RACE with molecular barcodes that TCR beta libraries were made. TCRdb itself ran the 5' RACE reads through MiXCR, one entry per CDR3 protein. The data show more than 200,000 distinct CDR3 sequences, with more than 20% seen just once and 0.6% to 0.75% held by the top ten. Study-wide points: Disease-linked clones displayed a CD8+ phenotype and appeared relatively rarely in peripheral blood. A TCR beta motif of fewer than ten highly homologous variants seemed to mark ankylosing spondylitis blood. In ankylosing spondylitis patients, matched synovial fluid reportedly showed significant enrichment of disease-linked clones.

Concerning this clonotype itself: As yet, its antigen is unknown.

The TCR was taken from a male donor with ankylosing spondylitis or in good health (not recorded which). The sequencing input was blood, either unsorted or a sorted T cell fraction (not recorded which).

Here the CDR3 reads CASSLLQEQYF. The CDR3 DNA is TGTGCCAGCAGTTTATTGCAGGAGCAGTACTTC. This chain uses TRBV28 with TRBJ2-7, with no clear D. V was trimmed by 1 base and J by 7 bases, leaving 5 bases between them. Germline loops: CDR1 MDHEN, CDR2 SYDVKM. This CDR3 is 11 amino acids long.